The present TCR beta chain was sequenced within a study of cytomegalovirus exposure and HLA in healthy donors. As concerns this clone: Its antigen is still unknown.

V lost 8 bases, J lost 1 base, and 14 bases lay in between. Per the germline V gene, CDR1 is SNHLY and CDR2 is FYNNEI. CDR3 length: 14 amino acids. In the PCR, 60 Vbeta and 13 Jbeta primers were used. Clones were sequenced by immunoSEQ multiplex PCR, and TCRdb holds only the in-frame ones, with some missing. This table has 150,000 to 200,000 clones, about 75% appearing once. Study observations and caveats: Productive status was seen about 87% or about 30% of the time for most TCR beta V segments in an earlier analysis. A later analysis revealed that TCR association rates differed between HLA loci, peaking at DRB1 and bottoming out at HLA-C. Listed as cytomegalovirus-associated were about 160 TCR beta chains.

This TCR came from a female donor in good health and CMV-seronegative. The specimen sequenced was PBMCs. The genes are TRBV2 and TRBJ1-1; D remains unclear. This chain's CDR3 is CASGIGSSNTEAFF. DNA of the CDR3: TGTGCCAGCGGGATCGGGAGTTCGAACACTGAAGCTTTCTTT.